These 29 T cell receptor beta chains were all obtained from the same sample, sequenced in a study of Graves' ophthalmopathy and Graves' hyperthyroidism. RNA transcripts were the source from which TCR beta CDR3 regions were amplified. HTBI-primed first-round RT-PCR preceded second-round multiplex PCR. In TCRdb, the multiplex PCR reads were re-called with MiXCR into one record per CDR3 protein. The top ten clones hold roughly 10% of a sample with over a million distinct CDR3 sequences, about 35% of them seen once. The material sequenced was peripheral blood or thyroid tissue (not recorded which). The receptors stem from an adult man with Graves' hyperthyroidism.

The chain is built from TRBV29-1 and TRBJ1-5; D gene uncertain. Trimming pared 1 base from V and 13 bases from J, leaving 20 bases between. This CDR3 contains 14 residues. Germline values: CDR1 SQVTM, CDR2 ANQGSEA. The CDR3: CSVEVAAKREGQHF. In DNA form, the CDR3 reads TGCAGCGTTGAAGTGGCGGCCAAGCGGGAGGGTCAGCATTTT. The whole variable domain, remainder taken from reference TRBV29-1 and TRBJ1-5, is SAVISQKPSRDICQRGTSLTIQCQVDSQVTMMFWYRQQPGQSLTLIATANQGSEATYESGFVIDKFPISRPNLTFSTLTVSNMSPEDSSIYLCSVEVAAKREGQHFGDGTRLSIL.

This clonotype has a count of ten or more. The chain recombines TRBV29-1 with TRBJ2-6; D may be TRBD1 (5 bases). The CDR3 length is 13 residues. The V and J ends lost 5 bases and 8 bases respectively, with 13 bases between them. The germline gives CDR1 SQVTM, CDR2 ANQGSEA. The CDR3 region is CSVFQGNPNVLTF. The CDR3 DNA reads TGCAGCGTTTTCCAGGGAAATCCCAACGTCCTGACTTTC.

This clonotype was observed at least ten times. V usage is TRBV20-1 and J usage is TRBJ2-7; no clear D gene. Deletions cut 3 bases from V and 2 bases from J, with 20 bases between. The CDR3 sequence is 16 residues long. Germline V gene lookup returns CDR1 DFQATT and CDR2 SNEGSKA (reference sequence). The CDR3 region is CSASPDSFLVAYEQYF. DNA for the CDR3: TGCAGTGCTAGCCCCGACTCATTCCTAGTAGCCTACGAGCAGTACTTC.

The chain is built from TRBV7-9 and TRBJ2-7, with TRBD2 matching 7 bases. The ends lost 4 bases at V and 7 bases at J; junction bases unmatched: 19. CDR1 is SEHNR, CDR2 FQNEAQ, per germline (reference sequence). CDR3 size: 17 residues. Here the CDR3 reads CASSSPGADPLGGEQYF. CDR3 nucleotide sequence: TGTGCCAGCAGCTCCCCGGGCGCAGACCCCTTGGGGGGGGAGCAGTACTTC.

This clonotype was counted ten times or more. The chain carries TRBV10-3 and TRBJ2-7, with TRBD2 matching 7 bases. Germline CDR1 ENHRY, CDR2 SYGVKD. The CDR3 is 13 residues long. V was pared by 7 bases and J by 6 bases, with 9 bases of the junction left unmatched. CDR3 in DNA: TGTGCCATCATTATGACCCCGGGGGGCGAGCAGTACTTC. Amino acid sequence: CAIIMTPGGEQYF.

The sample holds a few counts of this clonotype. The gene calls are TRBV12-3 or TRBV12-4 and TRBJ2-7; D is unclear. CDR3 length: 14 amino acids. Trimming cost V 7 bases and J 2 bases, with 15 bases left between them. For the CDR3, the DNA is TGTGCCAGCACCGGCAGGCCCGGACCCTACGAGCAGTACTTC. Translating it yields CASTGRPGPYEQYF.

There are many counts of this clonotype. The V gene is TRBV9, the J gene TRBJ2-7; maybe TRBD1 (6 bases). This CDR3 has 13 amino acids. V lost 3 bases, J lost 5 bases, and 12 bases lay in between. CDR1 is SGDLS, CDR2 YYNGEE, per germline. The CDR3 sequence is CASSAADSNEQYF. CDR3 nucleotide sequence: TGTGCCAGCAGCGCCGCGGACAGTAACGAGCAGTACTTC.

This clonotype was picked up a small number of times. The chain's CDR3 is CASRAAGLAGRTDTQYF. The CDR3 DNA follows: TGTGCCAGCAGAGCAGCTGGACTAGCGGGTCGTACAGATACGCAGTATTTT. The chain uses TRBV12-3 or TRBV12-4 and TRBJ2-3; TRBD2 agrees at 11 bases. Trimming cost V 6 bases and J 3 bases; bases outside gene matches: 11. The CDR3 extends over 17 amino acids.

The gene calls are TRBV27 and TRBJ2-5; 7 nucleotides match TRBD2. Germline values: CDR1 MNHEY, CDR2 SMNVEV (reference sequence). The V and J ends lost 4 bases and 4 bases, in that order; junction bases with no gene match: 12. CDR3 length: 16 amino acids. In DNA, the CDR3 is TGTGCCAGCAGTTCGACCTCATTAGCGGGTCGAGAGACCCAGTACTTC. It is translated as CASSSTSLAGRETQYF.

The chain recombines TRBV2 with TRBJ2-7, with 7 bases identical to TRBD2. V trimming: 7 bases; J trimming: 9 bases; junction bases outside the gene matches: 9. This CDR3 is 12 amino acids long. Germline lookup yields CDR1 SNHLY and CDR2 FYNNEI. This CDR3 reads CASNNAGAVQYF. CDR3 nucleotide sequence: TGTGCCAGCAATAACGCGGGAGCTGTGCAGTACTTC.

Comments on this clonotype: A read error may be the cause here, since a much bigger clone is one base away. This chain uses TRBV2 with TRBJ1-2, with a possible D match to TRBD1 (6 bases). This CDR3 is 14 amino acids long. From germline, CDR1 is SNHLY and CDR2 FYNNEI. Trimming took 3 bases from V and 1 from J, leaving 9 bases between them. For the CDR3, the DNA is TGTGCCAGCAGTGAGGCAGGGGTTAACTATGGCTACACCTTC. Its protein is CASSEAGVNYGYTF.

This clonotype appeared a few times. The CDR3 protein is CASSSVKGPGDYEQYF. The CDR3 DNA is TGTGCCAGCAGCAGCGTCAAGGGGCCTGGGGACTACGAGCAGTACTTC. The V and J genes are TRBV5-5 and TRBJ2-7, with D possibly matching TRBD1 (5 bases). The CDR3 consists of 16 residues. With 4 bases removed from V and 3 bases from J, the gap between germline ends came to 20 bases. Per the germline V gene, CDR1 is SGHKS and CDR2 is YYEKEE (reference sequence).

This clonotype has more than one count but fewer than ten. This chain links TRBV28 with TRBJ2-7; the D gene is possibly TRBD1 (6 bases). The V end was cut by 8 bases, the J end by 2 bases, with 10 bases between. Germline V lookup: CDR1 MDHEN, CDR2 SYDVKM. The CDR3 loop spans 12 amino acids. The CDR3 spells CASQGYPYEQYF. The CDR3, as DNA: TGTGCCAGCCAGGGGTATCCCTACGAGCAGTACTTC.

This clonotype was counted many times. The genes are TRBV10-2 and TRBJ2-7, with 13 bases identical to TRBD2. The J segment lost 4 bases and the V segment lost 0 bases, leaving 3 bases of the junction unmatched. CDR3 length: 16 residues. CDR1 and CDR2 from the germline V gene are WSHSY and SAAADI. The CDR3 loop is CASSESTSGGTYEQYF. The CDR3 nucleotides read TGCGCCAGCAGTGAGTCGACTAGCGGGGGGACTTACGAGCAGTACTTC.

This clonotype was observed a few times. The V and J genes are TRBV19 and TRBJ1-5; D might be TRBD1 (6 bases). In germline, CDR1 is LNHDA, CDR2 SQIVND (reference sequence). This CDR3 is 15 amino acids long. The V gene lost 9 bases and the J gene lost 0 bases, with 15 bases spanning the gap. CDR3 sequence reads: CASSQSRGSNQPQHF. CDR3 coding DNA: TGTGCCAGCAGCCAGTCCAGGGGTAGCAATCAGCCCCAGCATTTT.

Ten or more counts support this clonotype. The chain couples TRBV14 to TRBJ1-1; D ambiguous. CDR3 length equals 13 residues. Germline CDR1 and CDR2: SGHDN and FVKESK. The V and J ends lost 4 bases and 1 base respectively, with 7 bases between them. The CDR3 nucleotides are TGTGCCAGCAGCCCTCACACGAACACTGAAGCTTTCTTT. The encoded protein is CASSPHTNTEAFF.

This clonotype showed up many times. The V call is TRBV29-1, the J call TRBJ2-5, with TRBD1 matching over 7 bases. Trimming removed 2 bases from V and 5 bases from J; junction bases left unmatched: 8. The germline gives CDR1 SQVTM, CDR2 ANQGSEA. The CDR3 loop spans 14 amino acids. In DNA, the CDR3 is TGCAGCGTTGAAACCCCGACAGGGTTGGAGACCCAGTACTTC. Translating it yields CSVETPTGLETQYF. Supplemented by reference TRBV29-1 and TRBJ2-5, the full variable domain reads SAVISQKPSRDICQRGTSLTIQCQVDSQVTMMFWYRQQPGQSLTLIATANQGSEATYESGFVIDKFPISRPNLTFSTLTVSNMSPEDSSIYLCSVETPTGLETQYFGPGTRLLVL.

The table lists this clonotype with many counts. The CDR3 sequence is CASGTGDSGNTIYF. The CDR3 DNA sequence: TGCGCCAGCGGGACAGGGGACTCTGGAAACACCATATATTTT. The chain uses TRBV5-1 and TRBJ1-3; 10 bases map to TRBD1. The germline V gene has CDR1 SGHRS and CDR2 YFSETQ. V lost 7 bases, J lost 0 bases, and 1 base stayed unmatched. This CDR3 is built from 14 residues.

At least ten counts were recorded for this clonotype. The chain links TRBV4-3 to TRBJ1-2, with 8 bases identical to TRBD1. Germline-derived CDR1 and CDR2 are LGHNA and YSLEER. The CDR3 contains 15 residues. V lost 0 bases, J lost 3 bases, and 3 bases stayed unmatched. CDR3 in DNA: TGCGCCAGCAGCCAAGAGACAGGGGTTCACTATGGCTACACCTTC. Protein sequence: CASSQETGVHYGYTF.

This clonotype was detected ten times or more. CDR3 DNA: TGCAGTGCTCGCTACATGGGGGGGGGCTACGAGCAGTACTTC. It encodes CSARYMGGGYEQYF. The V and J genes are TRBV20-1 and TRBJ2-7; the match to TRBD2 covers 7 bases. This CDR3 spans 14 amino acids. The V gene end was trimmed by 5 bases and the J gene end by 3 bases; junction bases not matched to a gene: 10. The V gene's germline CDR1 is DFQATT and CDR2 SNEGSKA (reference sequence).

In its sample, this clonotype was seen many times. This chain uses TRBV24-1 with TRBJ1-5; 9 nucleotides agree with TRBD1. Trimming took 5 bases from V and 4 from J; bases not matched to a gene: 5. Per the germline V gene, CDR1 is KGHDR and CDR2 is SFDVKD. This CDR3 is built from 15 residues. In DNA, the CDR3 is TGTGCCACCAGTGTGGGGACAGGGAGTAATCAGCCCCAGCATTTT. It codes for CATSVGTGSNQPQHF.

This clonotype came up a few times. The rearrangement links TRBV14 to TRBJ1-6; D is perhaps TRBD1 (5 bases). Germline CDR1 SGHDN, CDR2 FVKESK. V lost 1 base, J lost 2 bases, and 12 bases lay in between. This CDR3 spans 17 amino acids. This chain's CDR3 is CASSQVGLGAYNSPLHF. CDR3 bases: TGTGCCAGCAGCCAAGTAGGGTTAGGGGCCTATAATTCACCCCTCCACTTT.

V and J are TRBV25-1 and TRBJ2-7, with TRBD2 matching over 8 bases. Germline trimming cut 6 bases from V and 3 bases from J; bases unmatched to any gene: 19. The germline gives CDR1 MGHDK, CDR2 SYGVNS. The CDR3 is made up of 18 amino acids. CDR3 DNA: TGTGCCAGCAGAGGGGAACGGACTAGCCCCGACTTACACTACGAGCAGTACTTC. Its translation is CASRGERTSPDLHYEQYF.

V gene TRBV15 combines with J gene TRBJ2-6; 7 bases are shared with TRBD1. This CDR3 region has 15 residues. V lost 10 bases and J lost 0; bases outside the gene matches: 6. Germline CDR1 LNHNV, CDR2 YYDKDF (reference sequence). The DNA of the CDR3 is TGTGCCAGCCACAGGGGAATCTCTGGGGCCAACGTCCTGACTTTC. This translates into CASHRGISGANVLTF.

The table lists this clonotype with a few counts. An end of the junction does not agree with germline; a read error may underlie this. J is TRBJ2-7 and V is TRBV11-2, with D possibly matching TRBD2 (7 bases). In germline, CDR1 is SGHAT, CDR2 FQNNGV. The CDR3 runs to 19 residues. The CDR3 is CASSPRVGGRQADSFEQYF. The CDR3 DNA reads TGTGCCAGCAGCCCCCGGGTCGGGGGGCGCCAAGCGGATTCCTTCGAGCAGTACTTC.

This clonotype has only a few counts. The chain is built from TRBV6-5 and TRBJ1-4; D not certain. Trimming shortened V by 2 bases and J by 0 bases, and 7 bases separated the two germline ends. In germline, CDR1 is MNHEY, CDR2 SVGAGI. The CDR3 is 15 residues long. CDR3 residues: CASSYDASTNEKLFF. In DNA, the CDR3 is TGTGCCAGCAGTTACGACGCTTCAACTAATGAAAAACTGTTTTTT.

The rearrangement uses TRBV5-1 and TRBJ2-7, with D possibly being TRBD1 (6 bases). Germline V gives CDR1 SGHRS, CDR2 YFSETQ. Trimming removed 6 bases at V and 2 bases at J, with 21 bases between. The CDR3 spans 16 residues. CDR3 residues: CASNPRVWGQTYEQYF. DNA for the CDR3: TGCGCCAGCAACCCCCGGGTTTGGGGGCAGACCTACGAGCAGTACTTC. Filled out from reference TRBV5-1 and TRBJ2-7, the complete variable domain reads KAGVTQTPRYLIKTRGQQVTLSCSPISGHRSVSWYQQTPGQGLQFLFEYFSETQRNKGNFPGRFSGRQFSNSRSEMNVSTLELGDSALYLCASNPRVWGQTYEQYFGPGTRLTVT.

This clonotype was seen only a few times. The rearrangement uses TRBV29-1 and TRBJ1-1, with D tentatively TRBD1 (5 bases). The germline V gene encodes CDR1 SQVTM and CDR2 ANQGSEA. The CDR3 has 13 amino acids. The ends were cut back, 5 bases at V and 1 base at J, with 11 bases in the middle. The CDR3 bases are TGCAGCGTTTGCAGGGAGAGGAACACTGAAGCTTTCTTT. This translates into CSVCRERNTEAFF.

With regard to this clonotype: A much larger clone sits a single nucleotide away, making a read error possible. The rearrangement uses TRBV10-3 and TRBJ1-5; TRBD1 matches 9 bases. The CDR3 sequence is 15 residues long. CDR1 ENHRY and CDR2 SYGVKD come from the germline V gene. The CDR3 DNA is TGTGCCGTCAGTGAGTTGGGACAGGGTACCCAGCCCCAGCATTTT. This codes for CAVSELGQGTQPQHF.